This T cell receptor beta chain comes out of a study of cytomegalovirus exposure and HLA in healthy donors. Trimming took 6 bases from V and 1 from J; bases not matched to a gene: 10. Germline V gene data show CDR1 as MDHEN and CDR2 as SYDVKM. The CDR3 is 16 residues long. PCR involved 60 Vbeta and 13 Jbeta primers. Sequencing used immunoSEQ multiplex PCR; TCRdb keeps in-frame clones, though not all of them. This repertoire shows over 110,000 clones, 70% to 85% found once; its top ten account for approximately 2.4%. Whereas donors were nominally healthy upon sampling, unrecorded immune exposures were probable.

This clonotype originated in a male donor in good health and CMV-seronegative. The genes are TRBV28 and TRBJ2-3, with 7 nucleotides matching TRBD2. What was sequenced was PBMCs. The CDR3, as DNA: TGTGCCAGCAGCCCTGCGGGGGTGGAGGGCACAGATACGCAGTATTTT. Translation gives CASSPAGVEGTDTQYF.